This T cell receptor beta chain is drawn from a study of blood T cells in healthy people across ages. PCR was performed a second time for about 7 to 11 cycles using a sample-barcoded 5' primer and a J-beta primer mix. TCRdb analysed the 5' RACE reads with MiXCR anew, one entry per CDR3 protein. The top ten hold approximately 2.1% of the sample, which has about 1.8 million distinct CDR3 sequences, 40% to 55% seen once. Germline V lookup: CDR1 LGHNA, CDR2 YSLEER. The CDR3 runs to 14 residues. Trimming stripped 0 bases from V and 7 bases from J, with 13 bases between. The gene calls are TRBV4-3 and TRBJ2-7; no clear D. The sequence was collected from a woman in her forties in good health. The sequenced sample was blood. CDR3 amino acids: CASSQEFAPLEQYF. In DNA, the CDR3 is TGCGCCAGCAGCCAAGAATTCGCGCCTCTAGAGCAGTACTTC.